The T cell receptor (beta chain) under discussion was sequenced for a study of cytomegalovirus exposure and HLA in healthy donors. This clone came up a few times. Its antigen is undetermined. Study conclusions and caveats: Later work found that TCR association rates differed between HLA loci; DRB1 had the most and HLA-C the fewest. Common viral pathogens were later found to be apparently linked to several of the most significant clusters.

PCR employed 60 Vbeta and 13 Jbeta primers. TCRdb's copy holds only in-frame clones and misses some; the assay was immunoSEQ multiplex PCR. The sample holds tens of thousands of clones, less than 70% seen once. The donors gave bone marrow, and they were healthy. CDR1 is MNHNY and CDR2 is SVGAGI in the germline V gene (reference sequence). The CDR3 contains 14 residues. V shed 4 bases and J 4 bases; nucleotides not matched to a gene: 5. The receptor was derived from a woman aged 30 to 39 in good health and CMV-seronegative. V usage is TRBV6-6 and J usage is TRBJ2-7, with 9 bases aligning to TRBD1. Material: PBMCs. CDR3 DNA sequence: TGTGCCAGCAGTTCGGGACAGGGTGTTTACGAGCAGTACTTC. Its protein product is CASSSGQGVYEQYF.